The 7 T cell receptor beta chains given below trace back to one sample, sequenced in a study of CD4 T cells in relation to SARS-CoV-2 and coronaviruses. Their antigen targets remain unknown. The table came from immunoSEQ multiplex PCR; TCRdb's copy has only in-frame clones and leaves some out. The table includes approximately 41,000 clones, 60% to 85% detected once. Input material: memory CD4+ T cells from PBMCs, cultured in vitro. These receptor sequences come from an adult with COVID-19.

The chain recombines TRBV6-5 with TRBJ2-1; TRBD2 matches 7 bases. This CDR3 spans 14 amino acids. Unmatched junction bases numbered 7, after V lost 4 bases and J lost 7 bases. Germline loops: CDR1 MNHEY, CDR2 SVGAGI. CDR3 residues: CASSLAGVGNEQFF. The CDR3 region has the DNA TGTGCCAGCAGTTTGGCGGGAGTAGGGAATGAGCAGTTCTTC.

V usage is TRBV18 and J usage is TRBJ2-3, with TRBD2 matching 7 bases. This CDR3 is 15 amino acids long. The V and J ends lost 5 bases and 4 bases, in that order; junction bases with no gene match: 9. Germline CDR1 is KGHSH and CDR2 is LQKENI. CDR3 amino acids: CASSRLTSVSDTQYF. CDR3 in DNA: TGTGCCAGCTCAAGGCTAACTAGCGTTTCAGATACGCAGTATTTT.

V usage is TRBV18 and J usage is TRBJ2-3, with D perhaps assigned TRBD1 or TRBD2 (6 bases each). Germline values: CDR1 KGHSH, CDR2 LQKENI. This CDR3 is 17 amino acids long. Trimming removed 3 bases at V and 4 bases at J, with 20 bases between. CDR3 sequence: CASSPRYETGGADTQYF. CDR3 bases: TGTGCCAGCTCACCTAGATATGAGACAGGAGGGGCAGATACGCAGTATTTT.

This clone has just one count. This chain connects TRBV28 to TRBJ2-7; perhaps TRBD1 as D (6 bases). The CDR3 runs to 13 residues. V was trimmed by 6 bases and J by 4 bases, leaving 13 bases between them. Germline lookup yields CDR1 MDHEN and CDR2 SYDVKM. The CDR3: CASSRGQSYEQYF. CDR3 nucleotide sequence: TGTGCCAGCAGCCGAGGACAGTCTTACGAGCAGTACTTC.

This clone has only a few counts. This chain links TRBV5-6 with TRBJ2-7; tentatively, D is TRBD1 (5 bases). CDR3 length equals 14 residues. V dropped 3 bases and J dropped 3 bases, with 13 bases sitting between them. The germline V gene encodes CDR1 SGHDT and CDR2 YYEEEE. CDR3 sequence (DNA): TGTGCCAGCAGCTACGTGGCAGGGAACTACGAGCAGTACTTC. It codes for CASSYVAGNYEQYF.

V and J are TRBV19 and TRBJ2-1; 7 bases map to TRBD2. This CDR3 is built from 15 residues. CDR1 is LNHDA, CDR2 SQIVND, per germline (reference sequence). V dropped 3 bases and J dropped 4; count of bases not matched to a gene: 6. In DNA form, the CDR3 reads TGTGCCAGTAGTATCGGTACTAGCGAGTACAATGAGCAGTTCTTC. It encodes CASSIGTSEYNEQFF.

This clone was seen once. This sequence joins TRBV28 and TRBJ2-3, with 7 bases aligning to TRBD2. With 7 bases clipped from V and 2 bases from J, the junction kept 9 bases outside the gene matches. This CDR3 region has 15 residues. Germline V gives CDR1 MDHEN, CDR2 SYDVKM. This CDR3 reads CASIRPGGPTDTQYF. The DNA of the CDR3 is TGTGCCAGCATTCGACCGGGAGGTCCCACAGATACGCAGTATTTT.